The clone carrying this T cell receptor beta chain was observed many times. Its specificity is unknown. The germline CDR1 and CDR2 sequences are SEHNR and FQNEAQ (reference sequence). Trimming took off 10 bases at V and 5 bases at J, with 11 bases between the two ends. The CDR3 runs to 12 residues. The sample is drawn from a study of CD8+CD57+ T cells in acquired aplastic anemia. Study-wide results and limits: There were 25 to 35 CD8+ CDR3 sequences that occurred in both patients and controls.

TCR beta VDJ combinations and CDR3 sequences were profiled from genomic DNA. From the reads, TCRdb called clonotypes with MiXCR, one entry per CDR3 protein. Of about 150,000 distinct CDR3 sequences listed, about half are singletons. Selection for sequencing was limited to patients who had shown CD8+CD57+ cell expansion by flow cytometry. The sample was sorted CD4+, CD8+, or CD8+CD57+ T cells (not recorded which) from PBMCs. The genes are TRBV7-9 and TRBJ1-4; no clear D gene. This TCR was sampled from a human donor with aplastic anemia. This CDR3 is CATGPPNEKLFF. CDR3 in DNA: TGTGCCACCGGGCCGCCAAATGAAAAACTGTTTTTT.